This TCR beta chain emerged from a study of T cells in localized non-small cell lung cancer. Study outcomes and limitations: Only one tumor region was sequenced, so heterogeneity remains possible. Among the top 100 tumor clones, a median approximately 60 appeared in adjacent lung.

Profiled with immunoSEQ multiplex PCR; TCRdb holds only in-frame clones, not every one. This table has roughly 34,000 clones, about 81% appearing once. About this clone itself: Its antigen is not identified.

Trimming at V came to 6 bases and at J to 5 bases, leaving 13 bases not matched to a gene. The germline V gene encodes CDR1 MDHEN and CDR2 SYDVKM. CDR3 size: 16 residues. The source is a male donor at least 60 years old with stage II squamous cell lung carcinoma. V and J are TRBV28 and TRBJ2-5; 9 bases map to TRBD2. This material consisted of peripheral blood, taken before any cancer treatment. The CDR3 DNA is TGTGCCAGCAGCTCCCTCCCCGCGGGGGGGCGGGAGACCCAGTACTTC. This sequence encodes CASSSLPAGGRETQYF.